The 21 T cell receptor beta chains below were found in one sample sequenced in a study of cytomegalovirus exposure and HLA in healthy donors. The PCR was carried out with 60 Vbeta primers and 13 Jbeta primers. Method: immunoSEQ multiplex PCR; TCRdb's copy keeps in-frame clones and lacks some. This sample yields some 78,000 clones, of which over 60% are seen a single time; around 10% belongs to the top ten. Sequences were obtained from PBMCs. The receptors were sampled from a woman between 40 and 55 years old in good health and CMV-seropositive.

This clone was seen at least ten times. This sequence joins TRBV19 and TRBJ2-7; D might be TRBD1 (6 bases). Germline V gives CDR1 LNHDA, CDR2 SQIVND (reference sequence). The CDR3 is 13 residues long. The V and J ends lost 3 bases and 2 bases respectively, with 8 bases between them. The CDR3 DNA follows: TGTGCCAGTAGTATGACAGGAACCTACGAGCAGTACTTC. Protein sequence: CASSMTGTYEQYF.

The chain recombines TRBV29-1 with TRBJ2-7, with D maybe TRBD1 (6 bases). Germline V lookup: CDR1 SQVTM, CDR2 ANQGSEA. CDR3 length: 13 amino acids. V was cut by 6 bases and J by 4 bases, with 16 bases left in between. The CDR3 DNA sequence: TGCAGCGTGAGGGACATCCGGGCGTACGAGCAGTACTTC. This translates into CSVRDIRAYEQYF.

The chain is built from TRBV19 and TRBJ2-7; no clear D. The germline V gene has CDR1 LNHDA and CDR2 SQIVND (reference sequence). The CDR3 runs 13 residues. V lost 5 bases and J 2 bases, leaving 10 bases between the germline ends. CDR3 loop: CASSPPYTYEQYF. The CDR3 DNA reads TGTGCCAGTAGTCCACCCTATACCTACGAGCAGTACTTC.

A remark on this clone: One junction end disagrees with the germline gene, perhaps due to a read error. The genes are TRBV7-9 and TRBJ2-6, with unresolved D. Germline CDR1 reads SEHNR; CDR2 reads FQNEAQ (reference sequence). The CDR3 sequence is 15 residues long. The CDR3, as DNA: TGTTCCAGCAGCACATTCCGATCCGGGGCCAACGTCCTGACTTTC. This sequence encodes CSSSTFRSGANVLTF.

V usage is TRBV9 and J usage is TRBJ2-5; the D gene is possibly TRBD2 (6 bases). The length of the CDR3 is 15 residues. Looked up from germline, CDR1 is SGDLS and CDR2 is YYNGEE. Trimming cost V 3 bases and J 4 bases, with 16 bases left between them. The CDR3 DNA sequence: TGTGCCAGCAGCGAGGCGGGGCTTAGTCGAGAGACCCAGTACTTC. This gives the protein CASSEAGLSRETQYF.

This chain connects TRBV5-4 to TRBJ2-5; 8 bases agree with TRBD2. The CDR3 covers 15 residues. Trimming took 3 bases from V and 5 from J; bases not matched to a gene: 9. Germline CDR1 is SGHNT and CDR2 is YYREEE (reference sequence). The CDR3 reads CASSSAGGAWETQYF. In nucleotides, the CDR3 is TGTGCCAGCAGCTCTGCGGGAGGTGCGTGGGAGACCCAGTACTTC. The whole variable domain, remainder taken from reference TRBV5-4 and TRBJ2-5, is ETGVTQSPTHLIKTRGQQVTLRCSSQSGHNTVSWYQQALGQGPQFIFQYYREEENGRGNFPPRFSGLQFPNYSSELNVNALELDDSALYLCASSSAGGAWETQYFGPGTRLLVL.

The J gene is TRBJ1-2, the V gene TRBV7-9; TRBD1 aligns across 8 bases. V was pared by 4 bases and J by 5 bases, with 6 bases of the junction left unmatched. The CDR3 length is 14 residues. Germline V gives CDR1 SEHNR, CDR2 FQNEAQ (reference sequence). CDR3 loop: CASSSSRGLYGYTF. The CDR3 region has the DNA TGTGCCAGCAGCTCATCCAGGGGGCTATATGGCTACACCTTC.

Only a few counts were recorded for this clone. V is TRBV4-3 and J is TRBJ1-1, with 7 bases fitting TRBD1. This CDR3 is built from 17 residues. The germline gives CDR1 LGHNA, CDR2 YSLEER. Trimming took 0 bases from V and 11 from J; bases not matched to a gene: 18. The DNA for the CDR3 is TGCGCCAGCAGCCAAGATGCGGGTAGAGGGACAGACACCGTCGCTTTCTTT. Translated: CASSQDAGRGTDTVAFF.

This clone appeared a few times. This same CDR3 is encoded by further DNA sequences in the sample. The V call is TRBV25-1, the J call TRBJ1-1; D ambiguous. Germline lookup yields CDR1 MGHDK and CDR2 SYGVNS. V lost 3 bases, J lost 3 bases, and 5 bases lay in between. This CDR3 spans 12 amino acids. Here the CDR3 reads CASSDPYTEAFF. CDR3 bases: TGTGCCAGCAGTGATCCTTACACTGAAGCTTTCTTT.

J is TRBJ1-1 and V is TRBV5-6, with D possibly TRBD1 on 6 matching bases. The length of the CDR3 is 13 residues. The germline V gene has CDR1 SGHDT and CDR2 YYEEEE. V was clipped by 4 bases and J by 4 bases, with 11 bases between them. CDR3 amino acids: CASSTPTGTEAFF. For the CDR3, the DNA is TGTGCCAGCAGCACCCCGACAGGCACTGAAGCTTTCTTT.

The genes are TRBV2 and TRBJ2-2; D remains unclear. V was shortened by 7 bases and J by 2 bases, with 8 bases between the two germline ends. Germline V gives CDR1 SNHLY, CDR2 FYNNEI. The CDR3 covers 13 residues. The CDR3 is CASTTENTGELFF. The DNA for the CDR3 is TGTGCCAGCACTACAGAAAACACCGGGGAGCTGTTTTTT.

The V and J genes are TRBV7-2 and TRBJ2-1; D is undetermined. The CDR3 is 13 residues long. The V end lost 3 bases, the J end lost 7 bases, and 10 bases lay between the germline ends. CDR1 is SGHTA, CDR2 FQGNSA, per germline. CDR3 DNA: TGTGCCAGCAGCTTGATCGCAGAAAATGAGCAGTTCTTC. This sequence encodes CASSLIAENEQFF. Supplemented by reference TRBV7-2 and TRBJ2-1, the full variable domain reads GAGVSQSPSNKVTEKGKDVELRCDPISGHTALYWYRQSLGQGLEFLIYFQGNSAPDKSGLPSDRFSAERTGGSVSTLTIQRTQQEDSAVYLCASSLIAENEQFFGPGTRLTVL.

This clone has just one count. The gene calls are TRBV2 and TRBJ2-3; D not resolved. Per the germline V gene, CDR1 is SNHLY and CDR2 is FYNNEI. This CDR3 region has 11 residues. Deletions cut 6 bases from V and 6 bases from J, with 7 bases between. CDR3 bases: TGTGCCAGCAGCTCCGGGGATACGCAGTATTTT. Translated: CASSSGDTQYF. Filled out from reference TRBV2 and TRBJ2-3, the complete variable domain reads EPEVTQTPSHQVTQMGQEVILRCVPISNHLYFYWYRQILGQKVEFLVSFYNNEISEKSEIFDDQFSVERPDGSNFTLKIRSTKLEDSAMYFCASSSGDTQYFGPGTRLTVL.

The rearrangement uses TRBV6-6 and TRBJ1-2; D is unresolved. CDR1 and CDR2 (germline): MNHNY, SVGAGI (reference sequence). CDR3 length: 13 residues. With 5 bases removed from V and 4 bases from J, the gap between germline ends came to 11 bases. The chain's CDR3 is CASSPSSGYGYTF. In nucleotides, the CDR3 is TGTGCCAGCAGTCCCAGTTCGGGCTATGGCTACACCTTC.

The chain employs TRBV19 and TRBJ1-4; no firm D call. Germline CDR1 LNHDA, CDR2 SQIVND (reference sequence). CDR3 length: 14 amino acids. Trimming removed 7 bases from V and 1 base from J, with 10 bases in between. CDR3 sequence (DNA): TGTGCCAGTAATAGAGGGCTAACTAATGAAAAACTGTTTTTT. It yields the protein CASNRGLTNEKLFF.

Ten or more counts support this clone. The rearrangement links TRBV9 to TRBJ2-5; possibly TRBD1 for D (7 bases). This CDR3 contains 16 residues. In germline, CDR1 is SGDLS, CDR2 YYNGEE. V lost 4 bases and J 8 bases, leaving 24 bases between the germline ends. The CDR3 DNA follows: TGTGCCAGCAGCCCCGGAGGGGGCCCGGGGTCAAGCACCCAGTACTTC. This codes for CASSPGGGPGSSTQYF.

The J gene is TRBJ2-5, the V gene TRBV5-4; the match to TRBD2 covers 11 bases. Unmatched junction bases numbered 3, after V lost 4 bases and J lost 1 base. The CDR3 totals 15 residues. Germline values: CDR1 SGHNT, CDR2 YYREEE (reference sequence). The CDR3 coding sequence is TGTGCCAGCAGCGAAGGGACTAGCGGCCAAGAGACCCAGTACTTC. This gives the protein CASSEGTSGQETQYF.

V and J are TRBV6-6 and TRBJ2-3, with 9 bases aligning to TRBD2. The CDR3 is 13 residues long. V gave up 7 bases and J gave up 6 bases; unmatched junction bases: 5. From germline, CDR1 is MNHNY and CDR2 SVGAGI (reference sequence). The CDR3 here is CASKRGAGDTQYF. In DNA, the CDR3 is TGTGCCAGCAAGCGGGGGGCAGGGGATACGCAGTATTTT.

This sequence joins TRBV11-2 and TRBJ2-7, with 8 bases lining up with TRBD1. CDR1 is SGHAT and CDR2 is FQNNGV in the germline V gene. V shed 6 bases, J shed 3 bases, and the junction held 10 bases outside the gene matches. The CDR3 sequence is 15 residues long. Here the CDR3 DNA reads TGTGCCAGCAGTTTCCATGTACAGGGGGGCTACGAGCAGTACTTC. It is translated as CASSFHVQGGYEQYF.

V is TRBV6-1 and J is TRBJ2-7, with 10 bases aligning to TRBD1. CDR1 and CDR2 from the germline V gene are MNHNS and SASEGT. The V segment lost 0 bases and the J segment 3 bases; nucleotides outside the gene matches: 5. There are 16 residues in the CDR3. The DNA of the CDR3 is TGTGCCAGCAGTGAAGCAGTAAGGACAGGGGGCTACGAGCAGTACTTC. Amino acids: CASSEAVRTGGYEQYF.

This clone was counted between two and nine times. The V call is TRBV6-5, the J call TRBJ2-7; TRBD1 might be the D (5 bases). Trimming pared 6 bases from V and 3 bases from J, leaving 15 bases between. The length of the CDR3 is 14 residues. Germline assignment: CDR1 MNHEY and CDR2 SVGAGI. The CDR3 DNA is TGTGCCAGCAGCTCGTTACAGGTTAACTACGAGCAGTACTTC. It translates to CASSSLQVNYEQYF.